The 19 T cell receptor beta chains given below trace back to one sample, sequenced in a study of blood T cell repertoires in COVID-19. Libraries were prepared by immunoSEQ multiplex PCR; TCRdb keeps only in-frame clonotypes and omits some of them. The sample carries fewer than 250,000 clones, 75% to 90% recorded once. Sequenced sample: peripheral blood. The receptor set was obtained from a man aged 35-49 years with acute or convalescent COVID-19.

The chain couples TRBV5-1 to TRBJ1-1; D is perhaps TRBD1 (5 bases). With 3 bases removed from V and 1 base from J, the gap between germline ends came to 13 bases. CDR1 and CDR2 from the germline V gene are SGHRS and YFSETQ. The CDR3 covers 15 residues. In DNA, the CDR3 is TGCGCCAGCAGCTATGCTGGGGCCAGGAACACTGAAGCTTTCTTT. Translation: CASSYAGARNTEAFF.

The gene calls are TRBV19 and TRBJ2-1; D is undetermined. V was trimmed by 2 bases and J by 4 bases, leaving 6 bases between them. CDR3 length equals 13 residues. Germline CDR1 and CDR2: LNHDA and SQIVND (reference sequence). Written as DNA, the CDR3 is TGTGCCAGTAGTATACACTTTTACAATGAGCAGTTCTTC. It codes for CASSIHFYNEQFF.

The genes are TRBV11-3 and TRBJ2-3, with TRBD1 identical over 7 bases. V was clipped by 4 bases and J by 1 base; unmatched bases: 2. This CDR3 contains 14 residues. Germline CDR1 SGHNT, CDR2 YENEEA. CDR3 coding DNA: TGTGCCAGCAGCTCCGGACAGGGCACAGATACGCAGTATTTT. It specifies CASSSGQGTDTQYF. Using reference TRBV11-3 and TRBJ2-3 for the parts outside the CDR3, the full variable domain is EAGVVQSPRYKIIEKKQPVAFWCNPISGHNTLYWYLQNLGQGPELLIRYENEEAVDDSQLPKDRFSAERLKGVDSTLKIQPAELGDSAVYLCASSSGQGTDTQYFGPGTRLTVL.

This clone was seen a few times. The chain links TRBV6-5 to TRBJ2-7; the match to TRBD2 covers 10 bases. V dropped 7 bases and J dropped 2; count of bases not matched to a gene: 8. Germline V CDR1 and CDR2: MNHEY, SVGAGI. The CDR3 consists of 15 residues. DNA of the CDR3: TGTGCCAGCAACCCTATAGCGGGAGGAACCTACGAGCAGTACTTC. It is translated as CASNPIAGGTYEQYF.

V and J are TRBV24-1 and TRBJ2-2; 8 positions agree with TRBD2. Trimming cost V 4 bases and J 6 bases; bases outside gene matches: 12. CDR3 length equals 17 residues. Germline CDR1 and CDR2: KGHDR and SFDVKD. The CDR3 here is CATSDPSAGGDAGELFF. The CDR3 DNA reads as TGTGCCACCAGTGACCCTTCTGCCGGGGGGGACGCCGGGGAGCTGTTTTTT.

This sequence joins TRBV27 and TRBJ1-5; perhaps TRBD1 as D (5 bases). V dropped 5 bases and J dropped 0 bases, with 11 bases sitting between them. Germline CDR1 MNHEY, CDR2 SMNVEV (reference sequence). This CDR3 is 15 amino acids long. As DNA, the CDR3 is TGTGCCAGCAGTGCCTTTGGACATAGCAATCAGCCCCAGCATTTT. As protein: CASSAFGHSNQPQHF.

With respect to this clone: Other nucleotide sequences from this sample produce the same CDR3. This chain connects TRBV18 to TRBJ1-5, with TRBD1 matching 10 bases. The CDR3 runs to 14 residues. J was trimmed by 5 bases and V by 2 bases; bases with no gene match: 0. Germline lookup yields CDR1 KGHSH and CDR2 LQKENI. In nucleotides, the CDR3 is TGTGCCAGCTCACCAGGGACAGGGGATCAGCCCCAGCATTTT. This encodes CASSPGTGDQPQHF.

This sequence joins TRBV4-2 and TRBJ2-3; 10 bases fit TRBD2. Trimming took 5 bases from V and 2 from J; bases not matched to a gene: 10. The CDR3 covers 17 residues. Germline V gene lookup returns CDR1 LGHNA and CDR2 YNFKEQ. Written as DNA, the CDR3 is TGTGCCAGCAGCAGGGCTAGCGGGAGAGGGGACACAGATACGCAGTATTTT. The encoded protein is CASSRASGRGDTDTQYF.

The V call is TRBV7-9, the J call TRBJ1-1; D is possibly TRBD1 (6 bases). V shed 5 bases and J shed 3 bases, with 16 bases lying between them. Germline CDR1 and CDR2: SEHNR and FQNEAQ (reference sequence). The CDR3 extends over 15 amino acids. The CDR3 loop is CASSIPGEGDTEAFF. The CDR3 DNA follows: TGTGCCAGCAGCATCCCAGGGGAAGGGGACACTGAAGCTTTCTTT.

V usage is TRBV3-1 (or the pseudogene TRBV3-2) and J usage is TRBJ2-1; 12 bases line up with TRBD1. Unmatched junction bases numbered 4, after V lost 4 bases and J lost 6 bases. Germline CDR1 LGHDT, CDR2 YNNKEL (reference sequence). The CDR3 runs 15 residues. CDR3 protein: CASSRGTGGLNEQFF. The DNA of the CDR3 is TGTGCCAGCAGCCGAGGGACAGGGGGCCTCAATGAGCAGTTCTTC.

Written as DNA, the CDR3 is TGTGCCAGCAGTCACTCCTTTTGGACAGGGGACTACGAGCAGTACTTC. Encoded protein: CASSHSFWTGDYEQYF. The V gene is TRBV28, the J gene TRBJ2-7, with 9 nucleotides matching TRBD1. Unmatched junction bases numbered 11, after V lost 5 bases and J lost 3 bases. Germline V lookup: CDR1 MDHEN, CDR2 SYDVKM. This CDR3 contains 16 residues.

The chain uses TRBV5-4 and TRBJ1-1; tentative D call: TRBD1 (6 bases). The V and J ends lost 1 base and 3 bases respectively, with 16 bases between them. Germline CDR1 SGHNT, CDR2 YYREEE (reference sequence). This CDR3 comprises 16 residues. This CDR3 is CASSLPPGQPYTEAFF. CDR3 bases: TGTGCCAGCAGCTTGCCCCCAGGACAGCCCTACACTGAAGCTTTCTTT.

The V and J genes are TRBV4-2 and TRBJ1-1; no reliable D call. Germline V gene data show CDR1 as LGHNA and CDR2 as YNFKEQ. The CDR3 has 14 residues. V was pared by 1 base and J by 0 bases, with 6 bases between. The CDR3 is CASSQAFMNTEAFF. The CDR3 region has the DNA TGTGCCAGCAGCCAAGCCTTTATGAACACTGAAGCTTTCTTT.

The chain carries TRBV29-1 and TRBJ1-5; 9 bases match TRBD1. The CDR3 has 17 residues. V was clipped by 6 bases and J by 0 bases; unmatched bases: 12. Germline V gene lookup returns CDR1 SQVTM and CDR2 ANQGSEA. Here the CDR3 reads CSVNGQGSFNSNQPQHF. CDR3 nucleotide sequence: TGCAGCGTCAATGGACAGGGGTCCTTTAATAGCAATCAGCCCCAGCATTTT. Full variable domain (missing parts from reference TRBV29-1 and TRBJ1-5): SAVISQKPSRDICQRGTSLTIQCQVDSQVTMMFWYRQQPGQSLTLIATANQGSEATYESGFVIDKFPISRPNLTFSTLTVSNMSPEDSSIYLCSVNGQGSFNSNQPQHFGDGTRLSIL.

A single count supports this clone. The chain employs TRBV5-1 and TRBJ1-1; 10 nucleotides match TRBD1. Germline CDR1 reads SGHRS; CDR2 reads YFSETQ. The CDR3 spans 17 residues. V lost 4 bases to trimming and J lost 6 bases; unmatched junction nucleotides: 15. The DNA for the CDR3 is TGCGCCAGCAGCCTTAACATGACAGGGGGCAATTCCGCTGAAGCTTTCTTT. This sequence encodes CASSLNMTGGNSAEAFF. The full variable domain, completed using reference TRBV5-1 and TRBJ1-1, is KAGVTQTPRYLIKTRGQQVTLSCSPISGHRSVSWYQQTPGQGLQFLFEYFSETQRNKGNFPGRFSGRQFSNSRSEMNVSTLELGDSALYLCASSLNMTGGNSAEAFFGQGTRLTVV.

CDR3 sequence (DNA): TGTGCCAGTACGGGCGGGAGGTTTGAGCAGTTCTTC. Translated: CASTGGRFEQFF. This rearrangement joins TRBV19 to TRBJ2-1; 8 nucleotides align to TRBD2. Germline CDR1 is LNHDA and CDR2 is SQIVND (reference sequence). V was clipped by 7 bases and J by 9 bases; unmatched bases: 5. The CDR3 is made up of 12 amino acids. Full variable domain (rest looked up from reference TRBV19 and TRBJ2-1): DGGITQSPKYLFRKEGQNVTLSCEQNLNHDAMYWYRQDPGQGLRLIYYSQIVNDFQKGDIAEGYSVSREKKESFPLTVTSAQKNPTAFYLCASTGGRFEQFFGPGTRLTVL.

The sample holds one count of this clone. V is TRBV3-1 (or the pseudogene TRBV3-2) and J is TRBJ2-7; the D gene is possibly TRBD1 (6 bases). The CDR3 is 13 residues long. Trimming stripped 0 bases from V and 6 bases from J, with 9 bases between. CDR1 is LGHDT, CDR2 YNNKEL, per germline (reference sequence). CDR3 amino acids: CASSQEGAREQYF. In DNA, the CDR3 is TGTGCCAGCAGCCAAGAGGGGGCGCGCGAGCAGTACTTC.

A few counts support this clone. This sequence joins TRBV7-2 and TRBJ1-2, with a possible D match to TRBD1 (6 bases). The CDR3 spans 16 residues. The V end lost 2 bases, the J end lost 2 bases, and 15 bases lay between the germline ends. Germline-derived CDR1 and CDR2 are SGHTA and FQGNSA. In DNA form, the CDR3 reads TGTGCCAGCAGCTTATTGTCCGGCCAGGGGAACTATGGCTACACCTTC. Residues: CASSLLSGQGNYGYTF.

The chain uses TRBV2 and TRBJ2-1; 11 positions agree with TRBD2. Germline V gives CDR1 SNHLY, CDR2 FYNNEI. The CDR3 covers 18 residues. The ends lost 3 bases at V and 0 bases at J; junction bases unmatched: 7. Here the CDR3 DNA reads TGTGCCAGCAGTGACTGGTCTAGCGGGAGGATCTCCTACAATGAGCAGTTCTTC. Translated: CASSDWSSGRISYNEQFF.